Below are 16 T cell receptor beta chains sequenced from a single sample in a study of blood T cell repertoires in COVID-19. TCRdb's copy holds only in-frame clones and misses some; the assay was immunoSEQ multiplex PCR. The sample includes 49,000 or so clones, 70% to 90% of them seen just once. The sequenced sample consisted of peripheral blood. Receptor source: a woman older than 75 with COVID-19, enrolled during active disease.

The chain employs TRBV10-1 and TRBJ1-6; D remains unclear. The CDR3 covers 13 residues. CDR1 WNHNN and CDR2 SYGVQD come from the germline V gene (reference sequence). Trimming stripped 5 bases from V and 4 bases from J, with 6 bases between. CDR3 in amino acids: CASSRGYNSPLHF. Written as DNA, the CDR3 is TGCGCCAGCAGTCGAGGGTATAATTCACCCCTCCACTTT.

This clone was seen only once. This chain links TRBV19 with TRBJ2-5, with TRBD1 matching over 7 bases. With V trimmed by 5 bases and J by 2 bases, 2 bases remained unmatched. Germline CDR1 is LNHDA and CDR2 is SQIVND (reference sequence). The CDR3 covers 13 residues. The CDR3 protein is CASSGTVQETQYF. Written as DNA, the CDR3 is TGTGCCAGTAGTGGGACAGTACAAGAGACCCAGTACTTC.

The rearrangement uses TRBV18 and TRBJ2-2, with 9 bases fitting TRBD1. The germline gives CDR1 KGHSH, CDR2 LQKENI. The V segment lost 6 bases and the J segment 3 bases; nucleotides outside the gene matches: 5. The CDR3 runs 15 residues. CDR3 protein: CASSYRTGDTGELFF. CDR3 bases: TGTGCCAGCTCTTACCGGACAGGGGACACCGGGGAGCTGTTTTTT.

The chain couples TRBV6-5 to TRBJ2-7; TRBD2 agrees at 12 bases. V lost 6 bases to trimming and J lost 6 bases; unmatched junction nucleotides: 9. Germline V gene data show CDR1 as MNHEY and CDR2 as SVGAGI. The CDR3 loop spans 15 amino acids. CDR3 DNA: TGTGCCAGCAGAGCGACTAGCGGGAGTACCGGCGAGCAGTACTTC. Translating gives CASRATSGSTGEQYF.

The chain recombines TRBV6-5 with TRBJ1-2; 9 bases line up with TRBD1. This CDR3 comprises 15 residues. J lost 4 bases, V lost 0 bases, and 3 bases had no gene match. The germline gives CDR1 MNHEY, CDR2 SVGAGI. In DNA, the CDR3 is TGTGCCAGCAGTTACTCGGGACAGGGTGGCTATGGCTACACCTTC. This gives the protein CASSYSGQGGYGYTF.

The genes are TRBV5-4 and TRBJ2-2, with TRBD1 matching 7 bases. The CDR3 totals 16 residues. Germline values: CDR1 SGHNT, CDR2 YYREEE (reference sequence). Trimming at V came to 1 base and at J to 2 bases, leaving 5 bases not matched to a gene. The CDR3: CASSLNRGRNTGELFF. CDR3 nucleotides: TGTGCCAGCAGCTTGAACAGGGGAAGAAACACCGGGGAGCTGTTTTTT.

This clone has only one observation. The chain employs TRBV7-3 and TRBJ2-7, with 10 bases matching TRBD2. Losses at the gene ends were 5 bases for V and 2 bases for J; bases not matched to a gene: 3. The CDR3 is 14 amino acids. Looked up from germline, CDR1 is SGHTA and CDR2 is FQGTGA. The CDR3 bases are TGTGCCAGCAGCCTAGCGGGGGCTACCTACGAGCAGTACTTC. Its protein product is CASSLAGATYEQYF.

This clone was detected ten times or more. The chain links TRBV6-6 to TRBJ2-5; D gene ambiguous. Per the germline V gene, CDR1 is MNHNY and CDR2 is SVGAGI (reference sequence). The CDR3 length is 13 residues. The V and J ends lost 8 bases and 2 bases respectively, with 12 bases between them. CDR3 sequence reads: CASCGEVQETQYF. CDR3 in DNA: TGTGCCAGCTGCGGAGAGGTACAAGAGACCCAGTACTTC.

The J gene is TRBJ1-1, the V gene TRBV7-9; TRBD1 matches 7 bases. This CDR3 is 12 amino acids long. Germline assignment: CDR1 SEHNR and CDR2 FQNEAQ (reference sequence). After removal of 11 bases from V and 3 bases from J, the junction contained 6 bases not matched to a gene. The CDR3 protein is CAGEGADTEAFF. The CDR3 nucleotides read TGTGCCGGTGAGGGGGCGGACACTGAAGCTTTCTTT.

The chain combines TRBV27 with TRBJ2-3; TRBD2 is a possible D gene (5 bases). Germline V gene data show CDR1 as MNHEY and CDR2 as SMNVEV (reference sequence). The V end was cut by 5 bases, the J end by 0 bases, with 15 bases between. CDR3 size: 16 residues. CDR3: CASSPILRTSTDTQYF. The CDR3 DNA follows: TGTGCCAGCAGTCCCATTTTGAGGACTAGCACAGATACGCAGTATTTT.

The chain links TRBV11-1 to TRBJ2-5, with a possible D match to TRBD2 (5 bases). Trimming cost V 5 bases and J 2 bases, with 18 bases left between them. Germline-derived CDR1 and CDR2 are SGHAT and FQDESV (reference sequence). The CDR3 is 16 residues long. The CDR3 DNA sequence: TGTGCCAGCAGCCATCGTACCGCTCGGAGGCAAGAGACCCAGTACTTC. Protein sequence: CASSHRTARRQETQYF.

This clone was picked up one time. The CDR3 spells CASSRYQETQYF. CDR3 sequence (DNA): TGTGCCAGTAGTCGTTACCAAGAGACCCAGTACTTC. The rearrangement links TRBV19 to TRBJ2-5, with no clear D. The CDR3 contains 12 residues. Germline CDR1 LNHDA, CDR2 SQIVND (reference sequence). V gave up 5 bases and J gave up 0 bases, with 4 bases separating them.

The rearrangement joins TRBV6-5 to TRBJ2-2, with D uncertain. CDR3 length: 14 residues. Deletions cut 5 bases from V and 1 base from J, with 8 bases between. Per germline, CDR1 MNHEY and CDR2 SVGAGI. The CDR3 is CASSPPGNTGELFF. The CDR3 DNA reads TGTGCCAGCAGTCCCCCAGGGAACACCGGGGAGCTGTTTTTT.

This clone was detected only once. The rearrangement joins TRBV7-9 to TRBJ2-3; 10 bases agree with TRBD2. The ends lost 5 bases at V and 4 bases at J; junction bases unmatched: 9. This CDR3 has 16 amino acids. Germline V gene lookup returns CDR1 SEHNR and CDR2 FQNEAQ (reference sequence). DNA for the CDR3: TGTGCCAGCAGCCCTCAAGCGGGGGGGTCCTCAGATACGCAGTATTTT. Protein: CASSPQAGGSSDTQYF.

V gene TRBV12-3 or TRBV12-4 combines with J gene TRBJ1-5; D remains ambiguous. Trimming left V 7 bases short and J 6 bases short, with 13 bases between. This CDR3 spans 13 amino acids. In nucleotides, the CDR3 is TGTGCCAGCACGTCCGGAGTGGGTCAGCCCCAGCATTTT. Its translation is CASTSGVGQPQHF.

V is TRBV6-5 and J is TRBJ2-7; 8 bases are shared with TRBD1. V gave up 6 bases and J gave up 5 bases; unmatched junction bases: 6. The CDR3 has 13 amino acids. The V gene's germline CDR1 is MNHEY and CDR2 SVGAGI. CDR3 in amino acids: CASRGQGFHEQYF. The DNA for the CDR3 is TGTGCCAGCAGAGGACAGGGTTTTCACGAGCAGTACTTC.